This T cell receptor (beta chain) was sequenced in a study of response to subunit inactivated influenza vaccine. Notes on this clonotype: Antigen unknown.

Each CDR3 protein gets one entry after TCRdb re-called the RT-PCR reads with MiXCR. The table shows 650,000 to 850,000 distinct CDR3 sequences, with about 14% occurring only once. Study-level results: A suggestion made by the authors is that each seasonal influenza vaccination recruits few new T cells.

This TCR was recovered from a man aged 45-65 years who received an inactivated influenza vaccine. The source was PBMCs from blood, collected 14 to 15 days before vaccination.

CDR3 region: CASSQGPDGELFF. The CDR3 DNA follows: TGTGCCAGCAGCCAAGGACCGGACGGGGAGCTGTTTTTT. The rearrangement uses TRBV3-1 and TRBJ2-2; D call uncertain. There are 13 residues in the CDR3. Germline V CDR1 and CDR2: LGHDT, YNNKEL (reference sequence). V was shortened by 1 base and J by 7 bases, with 7 bases between the two germline ends.